These T cell receptor beta chains were read from a single sample in a study of T cells in localized non-small cell lung cancer. Generated by immunoSEQ multiplex PCR, the TCRdb table keeps only in-frame clones and is missing some. The data contain around 130,000 clones, around 90% of them singletons. Source: peripheral blood, taken before any cancer treatment. Receptors were obtained from an older female donor with stage I lung adenocarcinoma. Each CDR3 is given with its conserved first and last residue.

TRBJ1-5 | TRBV27 | CASSSLPGHSNQPQHF
TRBJ2-5 | TRBV2 | CASTFPRTAQETQYF
TRBJ2-1 | TRBV7-8 | CASRFRREQRGDEQFF
TRBJ1-2 | TRBV11-1 | CASRTDGVGLAGYTF
TRBJ2-5 | TRBV2 | CASSWDRDKTQYF
TRBJ2-1 | TRBV7-2 | CASSQGLAFDEQFF
TRBJ2-7 | TRBV7-3 | CASSYTGGDRYEQYF
TRBJ1-1 | TRBV7-9 | CASRPGHLNTEAFF
TRBJ2-5 | TRBV5-4 | CASSLVGVAGQETQYF
TRBJ1-1 | TRBV4-1 | CASSHDRGSTEAFF
TRBJ1-4 | TRBV6-1 | CATPGQGGVVEKLFF
TRBJ1-5 | TRBV30 | CAWSGGRNQPQHF